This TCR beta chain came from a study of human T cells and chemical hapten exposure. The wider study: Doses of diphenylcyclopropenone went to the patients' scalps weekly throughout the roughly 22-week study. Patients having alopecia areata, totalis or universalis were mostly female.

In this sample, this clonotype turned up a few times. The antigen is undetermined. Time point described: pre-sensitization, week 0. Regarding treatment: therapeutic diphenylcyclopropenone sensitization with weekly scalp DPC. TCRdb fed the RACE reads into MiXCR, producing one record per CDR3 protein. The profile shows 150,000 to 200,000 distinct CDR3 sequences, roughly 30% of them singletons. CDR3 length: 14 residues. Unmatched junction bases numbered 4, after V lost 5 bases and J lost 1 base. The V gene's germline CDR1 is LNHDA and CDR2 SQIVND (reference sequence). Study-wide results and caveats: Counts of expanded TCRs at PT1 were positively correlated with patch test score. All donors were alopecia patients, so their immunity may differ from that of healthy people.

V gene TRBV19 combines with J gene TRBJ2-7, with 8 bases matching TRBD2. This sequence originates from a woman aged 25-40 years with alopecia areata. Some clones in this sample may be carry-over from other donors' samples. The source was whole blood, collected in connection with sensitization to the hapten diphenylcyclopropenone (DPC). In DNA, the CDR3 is TGTGCCAGTAGTTTAGCGGGAACATCCTACGAGCAGTACTTC. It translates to CASSLAGTSYEQYF. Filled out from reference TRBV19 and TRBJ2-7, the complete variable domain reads DGGITQSPKYLFRKEGQNVTLSCEQNLNHDAMYWYRQDPGQGLRLIYYSQIVNDFQKGDIAEGYSVSREKKESFPLTVTSAQKNPTAFYLCASSLAGTSYEQYFGPGTRLTVT.